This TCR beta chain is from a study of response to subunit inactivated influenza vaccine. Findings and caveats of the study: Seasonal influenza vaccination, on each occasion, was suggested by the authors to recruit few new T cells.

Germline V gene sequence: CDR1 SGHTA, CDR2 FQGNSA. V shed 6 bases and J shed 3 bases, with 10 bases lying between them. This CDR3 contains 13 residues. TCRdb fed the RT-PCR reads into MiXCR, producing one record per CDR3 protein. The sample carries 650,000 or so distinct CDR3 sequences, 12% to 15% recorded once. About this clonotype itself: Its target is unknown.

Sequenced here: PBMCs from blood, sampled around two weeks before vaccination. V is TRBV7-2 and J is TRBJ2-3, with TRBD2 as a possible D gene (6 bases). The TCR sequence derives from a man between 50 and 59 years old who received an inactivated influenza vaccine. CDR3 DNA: TGTGCCAGCAGAAGTGCGGGGACAGATACGCAGTATTTT. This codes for CASRSAGTDTQYF.